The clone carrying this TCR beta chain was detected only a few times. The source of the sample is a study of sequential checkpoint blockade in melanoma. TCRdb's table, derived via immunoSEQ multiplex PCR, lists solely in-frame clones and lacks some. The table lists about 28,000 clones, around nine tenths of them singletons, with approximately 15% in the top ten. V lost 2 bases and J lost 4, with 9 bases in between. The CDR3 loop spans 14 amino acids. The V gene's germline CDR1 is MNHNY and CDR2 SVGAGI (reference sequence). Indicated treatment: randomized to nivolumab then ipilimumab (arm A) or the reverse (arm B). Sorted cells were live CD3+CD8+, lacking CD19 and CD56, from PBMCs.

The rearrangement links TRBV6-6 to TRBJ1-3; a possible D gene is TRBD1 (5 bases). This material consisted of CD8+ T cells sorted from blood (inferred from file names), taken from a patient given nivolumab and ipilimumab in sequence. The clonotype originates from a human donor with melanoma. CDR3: CASSYLTAGNTIYF. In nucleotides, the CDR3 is TGTGCCAGCAGTTACCTGACAGCCGGAAACACCATATATTTT.